Listed below are T cell receptor beta chains from one sample, sequenced in a study of T cell responses to AZD1222 COVID-19 vaccine. Only in-frame clones appear in the TCRdb table, and some are missing; sequencing was by immunoSEQ multiplex PCR. This sample carries approximately 99,000 clones, just over 90% of them seen once, and the ten largest clones take roughly 8%. This specimen was peripheral blood, taken 28 days after the second AZD1222 dose. The receptors come from an adult who received the AZD1222 COVID-19 vaccine. CDR3s include the opening cysteine and the closing phenylalanine or tryptophan. The D gene is left open where the match is weak. Only part of the rows carry a size: once, few, many, or a class if the clone is expanded.

j_call d_call cdr3_length clone_size v_call cdr3_nt cdr3_aa
TRBJ1-1 NA 14 once TRBV29-1 TGCAGCGTCCCTGGGGGAGTTATGAACACTGAAGCTTTCTTT CSVPGGVMNTEAFF
TRBJ1-4 TRBD1 15 NA TRBV4-1 TGCGCCAGCAGCCTCGGGACAGACCCATATGAAAAACTGTTTTTT CASSLGTDPYEKLFF
TRBJ1-3 TRBD1 16 NA TRBV6-1 TGTGCCAGCAGTGGAACCGGGACAGTCTCTGGAAACACCATATATTTT CASSGTGTVSGNTIYF
TRBJ1-4 NA 14 few TRBV7-9 TGTGCCAGCAGCAGTTCGGGAGGGTATGAAAAACTGTTTTTT CASSSSGGYEKLFF
TRBJ2-1 TRBD2 14 NA TRBV7-2 TGTGCCAGCAGCCTTTTTAGCGGGGAAAATGAGCAGTTCTTC CASSLFSGENEQFF
TRBJ2-1 TRBD1 18 NA TRBV24-1 TGTGCCACCAGTGATTGGACAGGGAGAGCACACACTGGCAATGAGCAGTTCTTC CATSDWTGRAHTGNEQFF
TRBJ1-2 NA 13 NA TRBV28 TGTGCCAGCAGTTCGGGTCAGACGTATGGCTACACCTTC CASSSGQTYGYTF
TRBJ1-6 TRBD1 14 NA TRBV5-1 TGCGCCAGCAGCTCGGGACAGGGTAATTCACCCCTCCACTTT CASSSGQGNSPLHF
TRBJ2-7 TRBD2 14 NA TRBV6-5 TGTGCCAGCACGCGGGGGGTCGAACCGACCGAGCAGTACTTC CASTRGVEPTEQYF
TRBJ2-2 NA 17 NA TRBV9 TGTGCCAGCAGCGTGGAAGTAGGACAGTTTCCCACCGGGGAGCTGTTTTTT CASSVEVGQFPTGELFF
TRBJ1-4 TRBD1 16 NA TRBV5-1 TGCGCCAGCAGCGCCCGGGACAGGGGGCCGGGTGAAAAACTGTTTTTT CASSARDRGPGEKLFF
TRBJ1-3 NA 15 NA TRBV6-1 TGTGCCAGCAGTGATGGACACTACTCTGGAAACACCATATATTTT CASSDGHYSGNTIYF
TRBJ1-2 NA 13 NA TRBV6-5 TGTGCCAGCAGTTACTCGGGGGCGGGTGGCTACACCTTC CASSYSGAGGYTF
TRBJ1-5 NA 17 NA TRBV10-2 TGCGCCAGCAGTGAGACGACCGTCTTCTATAGCAATCAGCCCCAGCATTTT CASSETTVFYSNQPQHF
TRBJ2-3 NA 14 NA TRBV5-1 TGCGCCAGCACCCGAAACCCTAGCACAGATACGCAGTATTTT CASTRNPSTDTQYF
TRBJ1-5 TRBD1 14 NA TRBV24-1 TGTGCCACCAGTGATCACAGGGGGCGGCAGCCCCAGCATTTT CATSDHRGRQPQHF
TRBJ1-6 TRBD1 16 NA TRBV7-3 TGTGCCAGCAGCCTGAGTGGGACAGGGTATAATTCACCCCTCCACTTT CASSLSGTGYNSPLHF
TRBJ2-6 TRBD1 14 NA TRBV27 TGTGCCAGCAAAGACAGGGCTGGGGCCAACGTCCTGACTTTC CASKDRAGANVLTF
TRBJ2-3 NA 14 NA TRBV3-1/TRBV3-2 TGTGCCAGCAGCCAAGATCCCCCCCCAGATACGCAGTATTTT CASSQDPPPDTQYF
TRBJ2-5 NA 14 NA TRBV6-5 TGTGCCAGCAGTTACGTCAGGGCAGGGAACGACCAGTACTTC CASSYVRAGNDQYF
TRBJ1-1 NA 13 NA TRBV6-6 TGTGCCAGCAGTCCATCAACACTCACTGAAGCTTTCTTT CASSPSTLTEAFF
TRBJ1-2 NA 12 NA TRBV2 TGTGCCAGCAGTCGACCCGGCATGGGCTACACCTTC CASSRPGMGYTF
TRBJ1-1 TRBD1 14 NA TRBV6-5 TGTGCCAGCAACGTGGACAGGGTGAACACTGAAGCTTTCTTT CASNVDRVNTEAFF
TRBJ2-3 TRBD2 17 NA TRBV6-2/TRBV6-3 TGTGCCAGCAGTTACTCAAGACTAGCGGGAGAAAAAGATACGCAGTATTTT CASSYSRLAGEKDTQYF
TRBJ2-2 TRBD2 16 NA TRBV5-6 TGTGCCAGCAGCCCCAGGGCTAGCGGGAGAACCGGGGAGCTGTTTTTT CASSPRASGRTGELFF
TRBJ2-2 TRBD1 17 NA TRBV18 TGTGCCAGCTCACCAGGAACAGGGGGAACGGGACTCGGGGAGCTGTTTTTT CASSPGTGGTGLGELFF
TRBJ1-1 NA 15 few TRBV7-8 TGTGCCAGCAGCTTAGGCGGGGGGCTGAACACTGAAGCTTTCTTT CASSLGGGLNTEAFF
TRBJ2-7 NA 15 NA TRBV4-1 TGCGCCAGCAGCCAAGACCCGGCAGGCACCTACGAGCAGTACTTC CASSQDPAGTYEQYF
TRBJ2-1 NA 13 NA TRBV27 TGTGCCAGCAGTCGACCCCGGGACAATGAGCAGTTCTTC CASSRPRDNEQFF
TRBJ2-7 NA 16 NA TRBV21-1 TGTGCCAGCAGCTCACCCGGGACACCCTCGGGCTACGAGCAGTACTTC CASSSPGTPSGYEQYF
TRBJ2-1 TRBD2 15 NA TRBV2 TGTGCCAGCAGGGACCAGAGCGGGAGCTACAATGAGCAGTTCTTC CASRDQSGSYNEQFF
TRBJ2-1 NA 15 NA TRBV11-2 TGTGCCAGCAGCGTCGGGGAAACACCCTACAATGAGCAGTTCTTC CASSVGETPYNEQFF
TRBJ2-2 NA 13 few TRBV12-3/TRBV12-4 TGTGCCAGCAGTTTTAGTGCGAACGGGGAGCTGTTTTTT CASSFSANGELFF
TRBJ2-7 TRBD2 11 NA TRBV20-1 TGCAGTGCAAGGACAGAGGGACTAGCAAACTTC CSARTEGLANF
TRBJ2-7 NA 14 few TRBV6-6 TGTGCCAGCAGTTACCGAACGGGGACCTACGAGCAGTACTTC CASSYRTGTYEQYF
TRBJ2-3 NA 14 NA TRBV5-1 TGCGCCAGCAGCATTCAGGGGACGGCAGATACGCAGTATTTT CASSIQGTADTQYF
TRBJ2-5 TRBD1 17 NA TRBV5-1 TGCGCCAGCAGCTCGACCTCCGGGACAGGGGCCGGGGAGACCCAGTACTTC CASSSTSGTGAGETQYF
TRBJ1-1 NA 15 NA TRBV7-2 TGTGCCAGCAGCTTAATGGGGGCGGGGAACACTGAAGCTTTCTTT CASSLMGAGNTEAFF
TRBJ2-1 NA 14 NA TRBV2 TGTGCCAGCAGTGTACGGAGCTCCTACAATGAGCAGTTCTTC CASSVRSSYNEQFF
TRBJ1-1 NA 15 NA TRBV9 TGTGCCAGCAGCGGGACCGCGCTGCCAAGGGAGGAAGCTTTCTTT CASSGTALPREEAFF
TRBJ2-6 NA 15 NA TRBV24-1 TGTGCCACCAGTTTGGGGGAGGCTGGGGCCAACGTCCTGACTTTC CATSLGEAGANVLTF
TRBJ1-1 NA 11 NA TRBV30 TGTGCCTGGAGCAGACGGGCTGAAGCTTTCTTT CAWSRRAEAFF
TRBJ2-1 TRBD1 15 NA TRBV15 TGTGCCACCAGCAGAGAGCTGAGAGGGGGCCATGAGCAGTTCTTC CATSRELRGGHEQFF
TRBJ2-7 NA 13 NA TRBV3-1/TRBV3-2 TGTGCCAGCAGCCAAGAAGGGACCCGAGTTTTCCACTTC CASSQEGTRVFHF
TRBJ2-7 NA 15 NA TRBV7-3 TGTGCCAGCAGCTTAAACGGGGGCGGATTCTACGAGCAGTACTTC CASSLNGGGFYEQYF
TRBJ2-1 NA 14 NA TRBV7-9 TGTGCCAGCAGCTTCCGGGCCCCATACAATGAGCAGTTCTTC CASSFRAPYNEQFF
TRBJ2-1 TRBD2 15 NA TRBV27 TGTGCCAGCAGGGTAGCGGGACCAACCTACAATGAGCAGTTCTTC CASRVAGPTYNEQFF